This note documents a single TCR beta chain sequence. The data are from a study of control samples from healthy donors and cancer patients. Data came from immunoSEQ multiplex PCR; TCRdb stores just in-frame clones and leaves some out. The sample has about 130,000 clones, 80% to 95% seen once; the top ten hold roughly 2.7%. The CDR3 extends over 16 amino acids. V was pared by 5 bases and J by 2 bases, with 7 bases of the junction left unmatched. CDR1 and CDR2 from the germline V gene are MDHEN and SYDVKM. The sequenced material came from blood. This TCR was sampled from a man aged 18-30 years in good health. This chain connects TRBV28 to TRBJ1-3; the match to TRBD1 covers 9 bases. This CDR3 is CASSPSTGGPGNTIYF. The CDR3 nucleotides are TGTGCCAGCAGTCCCTCGACAGGGGGGCCTGGAAACACCATATATTTT.